Following are 23 T cell receptor beta chains from one sample sequenced in a study of blood T cells in healthy people across ages. Sample-barcoded 5' priming and a J-beta primer mix drove a second PCR of roughly 7 to 11 cycles. One entry per CDR3 protein results from TCRdb running MiXCR on the 5' RACE reads. The data contain 1.8 million or so distinct CDR3 sequences, around 42% of them seen just once; the ten biggest clones take up around 23%. Sequenced: blood. These receptors were taken from a human donor in good health.

There are a few counts of this clonotype. The gene calls are TRBV6-6 and TRBJ1-5; no definite D call. From germline, CDR1 is MNHNY and CDR2 SVGAGI (reference sequence). Trimming pared 2 bases from V and 2 bases from J, leaving 13 bases between. The CDR3 is made up of 16 amino acids. DNA of the CDR3: TGTGCCAGCAGTTACAGTGCCCCGACCGGCAATCAGCCCCAGCATTTT. Translated, it gives CASSYSAPTGNQPQHF.

CDR3 nucleotides: TGTGCCAGCAGCTTACCGACCTGGACAGGGAACTATGGCTACACCTTC. This encodes CASSLPTWTGNYGYTF. J is TRBJ1-2 and V is TRBV11-3; 8 bases map to TRBD1. This CDR3 comprises 16 residues. Per the germline V gene, CDR1 is SGHNT and CDR2 is YENEEA. V was clipped by 2 bases and J by 2 bases; unmatched bases: 7.

V gene TRBV11-2 combines with J gene TRBJ1-1; D not resolved. CDR3 length: 9 amino acids. The germline V gene has CDR1 SGHAT and CDR2 FQNNGV. V dropped 10 bases and J dropped 11 bases, with 11 bases sitting between them. CDR3 sequence reads: CATTSQAFF. The CDR3 DNA reads as TGTGCCACGACTAGCCAGGCTTTCTTT.

This chain links TRBV6-5 with TRBJ2-2, with 10 bases matching TRBD1. The CDR3 covers 17 residues. Per the germline V gene, CDR1 is MNHEY and CDR2 is SVGAGI. With V trimmed by 0 bases and J by 6 bases, 7 bases remained unmatched. The CDR3 region has the DNA TGTGCCAGCAGTTACTCGTTGATGGGGACAGGGGCCGGGGAGCTGTTTTTT. This sequence encodes CASSYSLMGTGAGELFF.

The J gene is TRBJ2-6, the V gene TRBV4-3, with TRBD2 matching 7 bases. Per germline, CDR1 LGHNA and CDR2 YSLEER. The CDR3 contains 19 residues. V lost 0 bases to trimming and J lost 0 bases; unmatched junction nucleotides: 8. Here the CDR3 reads CASSQDPASGNSGANVLTF. Written as DNA, the CDR3 is TGCGCCAGCAGCCAAGATCCTGCTAGCGGAAACTCTGGGGCCAACGTCCTGACTTTC.

The chain uses TRBV4-3 and TRBJ2-1, with 7 bases fitting TRBD1. CDR1 LGHNA and CDR2 YSLEER come from the germline V gene. The CDR3 has 17 amino acids. Trimming removed 2 bases from V and 4 bases from J; junction bases left unmatched: 11. CDR3 loop: CASSQSRGIEPYNEQFF. The CDR3 nucleotides read TGCGCCAGCAGCCAATCCAGGGGGATAGAGCCATACAATGAGCAGTTCTTC.

This clonotype has just a few counts. The chain links TRBV15 to TRBJ2-7; 8 bases are shared with TRBD1. After removal of 4 bases from V and 2 bases from J, the junction contained 4 bases not matched to a gene. The CDR3 runs to 14 residues. Germline loops: CDR1 LNHNV, CDR2 YYDKDF (reference sequence). The CDR3 nucleotides are TGTGCCACCAGCAAGGGACAGGAGACCTACGAGCAGTACTTC. This encodes CATSKGQETYEQYF.

In this sample, this clonotype turned up a few times. The gene calls are TRBV20-1 and TRBJ2-4; no clear D gene. Trimming left V 3 bases short and J 0 bases short, with 6 bases between. Germline CDR1 and CDR2: DFQATT and SNEGSKA (reference sequence). The length of the CDR3 is 13 residues. The CDR3 bases are TGCAGTGCTAGCTATCTAGCCAAAAACATTCAGTACTTC. As protein: CSASYLAKNIQYF.

The chain combines TRBV9 with TRBJ1-2; the D is unclear. V lost 3 bases and J lost 3, with 9 bases in between. Germline V gene data show CDR1 as SGDLS and CDR2 as YYNGEE. This CDR3 has 13 amino acids. Here the CDR3 reads CASSEGAYYGYTF. In nucleotides, the CDR3 is TGTGCCAGCAGCGAGGGAGCCTACTATGGCTACACCTTC.

The chain recombines TRBV7-9 with TRBJ1-1; D uncertain. The CDR3 is made up of 15 amino acids. With 2 bases removed from V and 1 base from J, the gap between germline ends came to 11 bases. Germline V lookup: CDR1 SEHNR, CDR2 FQNEAQ (reference sequence). The CDR3 loop reads CASSLNMGKNTEAFF. Written as DNA, the CDR3 is TGTGCCAGCAGCTTAAACATGGGAAAGAACACTGAAGCTTTCTTT.

The rearrangement links TRBV6-2 or TRBV6-3 to TRBJ1-2; 7 bases are a match to TRBD1. With V trimmed by 6 bases and J by 8 bases, 15 bases remained unmatched. CDR1 is MNHEY and CDR2 is SVGEGT in the germline V gene. This CDR3 has 15 residues. The CDR3 sequence is CASRDTNRDRKGYTF. The CDR3 nucleotides read TGTGCCAGCAGAGATACCAACCGGGACAGAAAAGGCTACACCTTC.

This clonotype was observed a few times. The chain combines TRBV7-3 with TRBJ2-3; the D is unclear. CDR1 is SGHTA, CDR2 FQGTGA, per germline. Between the trimmed V and J ends, which lost 2 bases and 0 bases, there was a span of 12 bases. The CDR3 totals 16 residues. The CDR3 DNA reads as TGTGCCAGCAGCTTATTCGGGCCCCCTAGCACAGATACGCAGTATTTT. This codes for CASSLFGPPSTDTQYF.

The chain has TRBV10-3 and TRBJ2-3; D is undetermined. Trimming took 4 bases from V and 4 from J, leaving 9 bases between them. The CDR3 has 13 amino acids. Per germline, CDR1 ENHRY and CDR2 SYGVKD. The CDR3 protein is CAISVNAADTQYF. CDR3 sequence (DNA): TGTGCCATCAGTGTAAACGCCGCAGATACGCAGTATTTT.

This clonotype was counted between two and nine times. The V call is TRBV9, the J call TRBJ1-1; D remains ambiguous. Trimming removed 3 bases from V and 1 base from J, with 10 bases in between. The CDR3 is made up of 14 amino acids. Looked up from germline, CDR1 is SGDLS and CDR2 is YYNGEE. Here the CDR3 DNA reads TGTGCCAGCAGCGCAGAGGACTGGAACACTGAAGCTTTCTTT. Amino acids: CASSAEDWNTEAFF.

Turning to this clonotype: A read error may account for a junction end that differs from germline. V and J are TRBV18 and TRBJ2-5; 8 nucleotides align to TRBD2. The CDR3 has 15 residues. Germline values: CDR1 KGHSH, CDR2 LQKENI. For the CDR3, the DNA is TGTGCCAGCTCACCACTACGGGGGGGACAAGAGATCCAGTACTTC. Protein product: CASSPLRGGQEIQYF.

J is TRBJ2-4 and V is TRBV7-2, with 9 bases that match TRBD1. The J call may be faulty, since TRBJ2-7 better matches the DNA end. CDR1 and CDR2 from the germline V gene are SGHTA and FQGNSA. This CDR3 comprises 15 residues. The CDR3 coding sequence is TGTGCCAGCAGCCCCACGGCGGGACAGGGCTACGAGCAGTACTTC. This gives the protein CASSPTAGQGYEQYF.

V gene TRBV7-9 combines with J gene TRBJ1-5; no reliable D call. The CDR3 contains 12 residues. CDR1 is SEHNR, CDR2 FQNEAQ, per germline (reference sequence). V dropped 4 bases and J dropped 10 bases, with 11 bases sitting between them. The CDR3 reads CASSSARNPQHF. In nucleotides, the CDR3 is TGTGCCAGCAGCTCCGCCAGGAACCCCCAGCATTTT.

The chain couples TRBV30 to TRBJ2-7; the D is unclear. CDR1 and CDR2 (germline): GTSNPN, SVGIG (reference sequence). This CDR3 has 12 amino acids. Trimming pared 3 bases from V and 5 bases from J, leaving 11 bases between. CDR3 loop: CAWSFGRDEQYF. CDR3 sequence (DNA): TGTGCCTGGAGCTTTGGCCGGGACGAGCAGTACTTC. The whole variable domain, filled in from reference TRBV30 and TRBJ2-7, reads SQTIHQWPATLVQPVGSPLSLECTVEGTSNPNLYWYRQAAGRGLQLLFYSVGIGQISSEVPQNLSASRPQDRQFILSSKKLLLSDSGFYLCAWSFGRDEQYFGPGTRLTVT.

The J gene is TRBJ2-7, the V gene TRBV5-1; 9 bases are a match to TRBD1. Trimming at V came to 6 bases and at J to 3 bases, leaving 7 bases not matched to a gene. Germline loops: CDR1 SGHRS, CDR2 YFSETQ. CDR3 length equals 14 residues. CDR3: CASTEGTGFYEQYF. CDR3 sequence (DNA): TGCGCCAGCACTGAAGGGACAGGGTTCTACGAGCAGTACTTC.

This clonotype was detected a few times. The V call is TRBV5-1, the J call TRBJ1-4; D might be TRBD1 (6 bases). Germline values: CDR1 SGHRS, CDR2 YFSETQ. The V and J ends lost 5 bases and 8 bases respectively, with 13 bases between them. CDR3 length equals 13 residues. The CDR3: CASRQGQDEKLFF. The CDR3 nucleotides read TGCGCCAGCAGGCAGGGACAAGACGAAAAACTGTTTTTT.

This clonotype was recorded a few times. This rearrangement joins TRBV7-9 to TRBJ1-2, with unresolved D. The V gene's germline CDR1 is SEHNR and CDR2 FQNEAQ (reference sequence). The CDR3 loop spans 14 amino acids. With 1 base removed from V and 4 bases from J, the gap between germline ends came to 10 bases. The DNA of the CDR3 is TGTGCCAGCAGCTTAGGCGGCCATCTCTATGGCTACACCTTC. Translated: CASSLGGHLYGYTF. Combining the CDR3 with reference TRBV7-9 and TRBJ1-2 gives the whole variable domain DTGVSQNPRHKITKRGQNVTFRCDPISEHNRLYWYRQTLGQGPEFLTYFQNEAQLEKSRLLSDRFSAERPKGSFSTLEIQRTEQGDSAMYLCASSLGGHLYGYTFGSGTRLTVV.

This clonotype was detected only a few times. This sequence joins TRBV28 and TRBJ1-2; D gene ambiguous. In germline, CDR1 is MDHEN, CDR2 SYDVKM. V lost 5 bases and J lost 7, with 8 bases in between. This CDR3 has 11 residues. The CDR3 region is CASSTTSGYTF. DNA of the CDR3: TGTGCCAGCAGTACGACATCTGGCTACACCTTC.

This clonotype was found once. This chain uses TRBV5-1 with TRBJ1-1; D is uncertain. The CDR3 is 15 residues long. V was cut by 0 bases and J by 2 bases, with 11 bases left in between. The germline gives CDR1 SGHRS, CDR2 YFSETQ. The CDR3 DNA reads TGCGCCAGCAGCTTGGGACCGACGACTAACACTGAAGCTTTCTTT. Translating gives CASSLGPTTNTEAFF. Full variable domain (rest looked up from reference TRBV5-1 and TRBJ1-1): KAGVTQTPRYLIKTRGQQVTLSCSPISGHRSVSWYQQTPGQGLQFLFEYFSETQRNKGNFPGRFSGRQFSNSRSEMNVSTLELGDSALYLCASSLGPTTNTEAFFGQGTRLTVV.